This TCR beta chain was captured in a study of cytomegalovirus exposure and HLA in healthy donors. Study conclusions and caveats: Analysis was performed later, and it showed HLA-associated TCR beta chains to be more clonally expanded than equally common others.

The PCR made use of 60 Vbeta and 13 Jbeta primers. Libraries were prepared by immunoSEQ multiplex PCR; TCRdb keeps only in-frame clonotypes and omits some of them. The sample holds 200,000 to 250,000 clones, 70% seen once. This clone was seen a handful of times. Its target is unknown. Sequencing used PBMCs. This TCR derives from a man aged 40-50 years in good health and CMV-seropositive.

This CDR3 reads CASSQEGGGNEKLFF. The CDR3 nucleotides read TGCGCCAGCAGCCAAGAAGGAGGAGGGAATGAAAAACTGTTTTTT. The genes are TRBV4-3 and TRBJ1-4; D uncertain. Trimming shortened V by 0 bases and J by 5 bases, and 10 bases separated the two germline ends. The CDR3 runs to 15 residues. Germline lookup yields CDR1 LGHNA and CDR2 YSLEER.